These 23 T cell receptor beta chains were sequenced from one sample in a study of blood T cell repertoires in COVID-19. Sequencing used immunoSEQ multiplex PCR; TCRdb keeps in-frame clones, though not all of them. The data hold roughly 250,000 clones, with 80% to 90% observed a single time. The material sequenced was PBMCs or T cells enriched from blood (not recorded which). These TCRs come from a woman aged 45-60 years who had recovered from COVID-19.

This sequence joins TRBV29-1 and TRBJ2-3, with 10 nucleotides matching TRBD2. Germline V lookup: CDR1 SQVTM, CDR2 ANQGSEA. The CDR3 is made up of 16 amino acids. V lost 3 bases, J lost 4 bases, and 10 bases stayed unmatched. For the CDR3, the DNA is TGCAGCGTTGATGGGGTAGCGGGAGGTCCCTCAGATACGCAGTATTTT. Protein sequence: CSVDGVAGGPSDTQYF.

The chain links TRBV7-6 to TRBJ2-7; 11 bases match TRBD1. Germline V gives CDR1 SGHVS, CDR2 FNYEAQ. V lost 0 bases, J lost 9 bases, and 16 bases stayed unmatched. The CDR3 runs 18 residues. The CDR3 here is CASSLAAGSVGQGGRQYF. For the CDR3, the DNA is TGTGCCAGCAGCTTAGCAGCGGGGTCCGTGGGACAGGGGGGTCGGCAGTACTTC.

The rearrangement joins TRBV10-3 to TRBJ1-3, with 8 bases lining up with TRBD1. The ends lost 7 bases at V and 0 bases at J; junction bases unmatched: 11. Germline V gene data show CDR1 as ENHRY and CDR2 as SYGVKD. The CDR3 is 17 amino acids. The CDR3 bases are TGTGCCATCACCCTGGGACAGGCGGGAAGCTCTGGAAACACCATATATTTT. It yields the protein CAITLGQAGSSGNTIYF.

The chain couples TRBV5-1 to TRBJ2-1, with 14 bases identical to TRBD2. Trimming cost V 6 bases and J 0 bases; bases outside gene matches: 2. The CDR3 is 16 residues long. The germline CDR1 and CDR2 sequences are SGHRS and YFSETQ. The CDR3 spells CASTGLAGGSYNEQFF. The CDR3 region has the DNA TGCGCCAGCACCGGACTAGCGGGGGGCTCCTACAATGAGCAGTTCTTC. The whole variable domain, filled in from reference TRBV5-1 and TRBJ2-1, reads KAGVTQTPRYLIKTRGQQVTLSCSPISGHRSVSWYQQTPGQGLQFLFEYFSETQRNKGNFPGRFSGRQFSNSRSEMNVSTLELGDSALYLCASTGLAGGSYNEQFFGPGTRLTVL.

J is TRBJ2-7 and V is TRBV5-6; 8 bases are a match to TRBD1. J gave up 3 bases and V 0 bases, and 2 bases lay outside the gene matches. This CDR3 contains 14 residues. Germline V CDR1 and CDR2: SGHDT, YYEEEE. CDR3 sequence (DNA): TGTGCCAGCAGCTTGGGTACAGGGGGCTACGAGCAGTACTTC. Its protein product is CASSLGTGGYEQYF.

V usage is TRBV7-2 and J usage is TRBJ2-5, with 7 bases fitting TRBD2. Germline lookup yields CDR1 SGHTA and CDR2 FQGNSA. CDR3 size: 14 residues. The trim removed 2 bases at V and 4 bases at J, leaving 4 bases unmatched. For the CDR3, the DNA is TGTGCCAGCAGCTTATTGGGGGAGGGAGAGACCCAGTACTTC. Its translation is CASSLLGEGETQYF. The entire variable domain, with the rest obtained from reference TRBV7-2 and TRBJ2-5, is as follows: GAGVSQSPSNKVTEKGKDVELRCDPISGHTALYWYRQSLGQGLEFLIYFQGNSAPDKSGLPSDRFSAERTGGSVSTLTIQRTQQEDSAVYLCASSLLGEGETQYFGPGTRLLVL.

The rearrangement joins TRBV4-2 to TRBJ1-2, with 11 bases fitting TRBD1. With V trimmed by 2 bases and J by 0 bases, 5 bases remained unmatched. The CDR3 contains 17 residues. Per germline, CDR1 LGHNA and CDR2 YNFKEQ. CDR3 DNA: TGTGCCAGCAGCCAACCGGACAGGGGGCAGCCTAACTATGGCTACACCTTC. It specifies CASSQPDRGQPNYGYTF.

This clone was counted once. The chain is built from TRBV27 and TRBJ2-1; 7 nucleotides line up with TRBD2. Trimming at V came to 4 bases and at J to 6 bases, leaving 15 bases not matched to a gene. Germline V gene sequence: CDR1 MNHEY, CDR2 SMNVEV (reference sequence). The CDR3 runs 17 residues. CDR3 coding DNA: TGTGCCAGCAGTTCCATACCCACTAGCGCTCCTGGCAATGAGCAGTTCTTC. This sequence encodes CASSSIPTSAPGNEQFF.

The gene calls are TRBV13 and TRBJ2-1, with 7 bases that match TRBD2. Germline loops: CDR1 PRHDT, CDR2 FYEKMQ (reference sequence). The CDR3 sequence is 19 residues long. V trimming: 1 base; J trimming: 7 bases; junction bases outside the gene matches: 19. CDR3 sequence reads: CASSLVESSLGPAGNEQFF. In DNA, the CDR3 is TGTGCCAGCAGCTTAGTCGAGTCGTCTTTAGGTCCAGCGGGGAATGAGCAGTTCTTC. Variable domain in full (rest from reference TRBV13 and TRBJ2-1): AAGVIQSPRHLIKEKRETATLKCYPIPRHDTVYWYQQGPGQDPQFLISFYEKMQSDKGSIPDRFSAQQFSDYHSELNMSSLELGDSALYFCASSLVESSLGPAGNEQFFGPGTRLTVL.

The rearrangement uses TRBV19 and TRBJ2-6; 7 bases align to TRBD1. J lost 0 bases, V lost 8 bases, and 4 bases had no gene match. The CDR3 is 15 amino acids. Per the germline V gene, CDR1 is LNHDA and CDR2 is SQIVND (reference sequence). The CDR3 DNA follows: TGTGCCAGTCGACAGGGAAGCTCTGGGGCCAACGTCCTGACTTTC. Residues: CASRQGSSGANVLTF.

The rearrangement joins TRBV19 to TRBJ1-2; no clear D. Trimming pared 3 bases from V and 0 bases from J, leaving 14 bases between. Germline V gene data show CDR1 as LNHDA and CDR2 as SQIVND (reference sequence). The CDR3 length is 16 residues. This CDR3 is CASSIWAERPNYGYTF. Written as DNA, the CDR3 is TGTGCCAGTAGTATCTGGGCAGAAAGACCTAACTATGGCTACACCTTC.

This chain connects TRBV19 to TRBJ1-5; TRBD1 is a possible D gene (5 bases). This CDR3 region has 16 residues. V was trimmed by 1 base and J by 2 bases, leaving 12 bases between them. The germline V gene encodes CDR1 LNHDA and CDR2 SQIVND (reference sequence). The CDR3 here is CASSIGQGWGNQPQHF. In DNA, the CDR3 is TGTGCCAGTAGTATAGGGCAGGGTTGGGGCAATCAGCCCCAGCATTTT.

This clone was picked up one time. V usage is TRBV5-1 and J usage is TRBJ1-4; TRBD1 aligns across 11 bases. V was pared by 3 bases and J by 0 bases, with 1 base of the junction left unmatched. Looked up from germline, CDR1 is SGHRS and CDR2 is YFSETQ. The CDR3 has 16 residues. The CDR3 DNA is TGCGCCAGCAGCTCGGGACAGGGGGCAACTAATGAAAAACTGTTTTTT. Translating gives CASSSGQGATNEKLFF.

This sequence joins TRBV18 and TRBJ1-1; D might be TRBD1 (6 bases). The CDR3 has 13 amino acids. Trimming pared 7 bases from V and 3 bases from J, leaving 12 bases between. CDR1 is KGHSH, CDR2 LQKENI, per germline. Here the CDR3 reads CASCWGRDTEAFF. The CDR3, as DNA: TGTGCCAGCTGCTGGGGGCGCGACACTGAAGCTTTCTTT. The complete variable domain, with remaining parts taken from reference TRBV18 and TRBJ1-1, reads NAGVMQNPRHLVRRRGQEARLRCSPMKGHSHVYWYRQLPEEGLKFMVYLQKENIIDESGMPKERFSAEFPKEGPSILRIQQVVRGDSAAYFCASCWGRDTEAFFGQGTRLTVV.

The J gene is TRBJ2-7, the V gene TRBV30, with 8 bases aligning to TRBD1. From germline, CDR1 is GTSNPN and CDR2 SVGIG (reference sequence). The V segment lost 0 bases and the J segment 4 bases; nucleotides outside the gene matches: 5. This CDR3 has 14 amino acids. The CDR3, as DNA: TGTGCCTGGAGTGTGGTGCAGGGGGCTTACGAGCAGTACTTC. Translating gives CAWSVVQGAYEQYF.

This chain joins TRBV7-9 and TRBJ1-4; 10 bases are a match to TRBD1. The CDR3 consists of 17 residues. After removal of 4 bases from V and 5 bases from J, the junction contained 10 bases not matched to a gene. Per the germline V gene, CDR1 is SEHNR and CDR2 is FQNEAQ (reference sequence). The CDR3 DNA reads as TGTGCCAGCAGCTCCCCCCCCAGGGACAGGGGAAATGAAAAACTGTTTTTT. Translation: CASSSPPRDRGNEKLFF.

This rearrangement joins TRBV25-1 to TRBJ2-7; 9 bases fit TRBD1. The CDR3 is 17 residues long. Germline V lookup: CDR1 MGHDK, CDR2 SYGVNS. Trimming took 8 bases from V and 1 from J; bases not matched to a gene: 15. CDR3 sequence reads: CASAGALGDRASYEQYF. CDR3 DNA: TGTGCCAGCGCTGGTGCCTTAGGGGACAGGGCATCCTACGAGCAGTACTTC.

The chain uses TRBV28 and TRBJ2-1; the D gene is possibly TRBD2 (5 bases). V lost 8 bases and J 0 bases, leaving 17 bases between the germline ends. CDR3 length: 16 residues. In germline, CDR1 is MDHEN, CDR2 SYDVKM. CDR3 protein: CASGPQPGSSYNEQFF. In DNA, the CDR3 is TGTGCCAGCGGCCCGCAACCGGGAAGCTCCTACAATGAGCAGTTCTTC.

In DNA, the CDR3 is TGTGCCAGCGGGGCTAGCGGGAGTAATGAGCAGTTCTTC. Its translation: CASGASGSNEQFF. J is TRBJ2-1 and V is TRBV27, with TRBD2 identical over 10 bases. The V segment lost 8 bases and the J segment 7 bases; nucleotides outside the gene matches: 5. Germline CDR1 MNHEY, CDR2 SMNVEV (reference sequence). The CDR3 is 13 residues long.

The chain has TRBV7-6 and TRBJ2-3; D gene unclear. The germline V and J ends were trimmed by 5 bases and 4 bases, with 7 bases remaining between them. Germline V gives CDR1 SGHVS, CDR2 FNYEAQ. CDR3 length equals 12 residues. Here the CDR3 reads CASSPRSDTQYF. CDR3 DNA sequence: TGTGCCAGCAGCCCTAGGTCAGATACGCAGTATTTT.

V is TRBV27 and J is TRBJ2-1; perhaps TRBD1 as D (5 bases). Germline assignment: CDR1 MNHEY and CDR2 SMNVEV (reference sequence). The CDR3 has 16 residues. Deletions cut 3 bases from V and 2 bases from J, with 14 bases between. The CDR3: CASSFAWGEAYNEQFF. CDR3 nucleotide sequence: TGTGCCAGCAGTTTTGCGTGGGGCGAGGCCTACAATGAGCAGTTCTTC.

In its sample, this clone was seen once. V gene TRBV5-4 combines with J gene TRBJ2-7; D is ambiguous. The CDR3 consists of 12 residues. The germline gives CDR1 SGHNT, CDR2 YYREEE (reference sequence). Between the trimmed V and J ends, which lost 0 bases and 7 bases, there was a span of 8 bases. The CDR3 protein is CASSLVVGEQYF. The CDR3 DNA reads TGTGCCAGCAGCTTGGTAGTTGGTGAGCAGTACTTC.

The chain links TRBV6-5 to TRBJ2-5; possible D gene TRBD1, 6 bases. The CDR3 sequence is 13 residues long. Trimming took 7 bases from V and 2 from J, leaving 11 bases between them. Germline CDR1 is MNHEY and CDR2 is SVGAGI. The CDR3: CASTPDSQETQYF. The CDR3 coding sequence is TGTGCCAGCACCCCGGACAGTCAAGAGACCCAGTACTTC.